This T cell receptor (beta chain) was sequenced during a study of T cells in localized non-small cell lung cancer. CDR1 and CDR2 from the germline V gene are SNHLY and FYNNEI. The CDR3 totals 15 residues. After removal of 6 bases from V and 4 bases from J, the junction contained 11 bases not matched to a gene. Clones were sequenced by immunoSEQ multiplex PCR, and TCRdb holds only the in-frame ones, with some missing. This sample yields tens of thousands of clones, of which about 85% are seen a single time; roughly 7.1% belongs to the top ten. As concerns this clone: The target antigen is unknown.

Whole-study findings and limits: Adjacent lung tissue had a median about 58 of the top 100 clones found in the tumor. One tumor region alone was sequenced, and heterogeneity therefore remains possible.

This material consisted of peripheral blood, taken before any cancer treatment. The V gene is TRBV2, the J gene TRBJ1-1, with 7 nucleotides matching TRBD1. The receptor comes from a woman aged 18 to 55 with stage III lung adenocarcinoma. CDR3 in amino acids: CASSPEQGIGTEAFF. The CDR3 DNA reads TGTGCCAGCAGCCCCGAACAGGGGATTGGCACTGAAGCTTTCTTT.